The 20 T cell receptor beta chains listed next were all sequenced from one sample in a study of T cell repertoires in ileal Crohn's disease. The protocol was immunoSEQ multiplex PCR, while the TCRdb copy is restricted to in-frame clones and leaves out a portion. The sample records more than 12,000 clones, around 79% being singletons. Input material: ileal tissue. These receptors came from an adult with Crohn's disease.

V usage is TRBV5-1 and J usage is TRBJ1-2; a possible D gene is TRBD1 (6 bases). This CDR3 contains 17 residues. Germline V gene lookup returns CDR1 SGHRS and CDR2 YFSETQ. V lost 0 bases and J 4 bases, leaving 19 bases between the germline ends. The CDR3 DNA sequence: TGCGCCAGCAGCTTGGGGTTCCGGGGGGGCGCAGGCTATGGCTACACCTTC. This gives the protein CASSLGFRGGAGYGYTF. The full variable domain, with the rest looked up from reference TRBV5-1 and TRBJ1-2, is KAGVTQTPRYLIKTRGQQVTLSCSPISGHRSVSWYQQTPGQGLQFLFEYFSETQRNKGNFPGRFSGRQFSNSRSEMNVSTLELGDSALYLCASSLGFRGGAGYGYTFGSGTRLTVV.

This chain joins TRBV5-1 and TRBJ2-3; 7 bases match TRBD1. Trimming cost V 4 bases and J 5 bases; bases outside gene matches: 7. The CDR3 spans 14 residues. Germline CDR1 and CDR2: SGHRS and YFSETQ. CDR3 loop: CASSIGQAEDTQYF. The CDR3 bases are TGCGCCAGCAGCATCGGACAGGCGGAAGATACGCAGTATTTT.

This clone showed up just a few times. This chain connects TRBV5-4 to TRBJ1-6; 7 nucleotides match TRBD1. The J segment lost 7 bases and the V segment lost 4 bases, leaving 5 bases of the junction unmatched. Germline lookup yields CDR1 SGHNT and CDR2 YYREEE (reference sequence). The CDR3 sequence is 14 residues long. As DNA, the CDR3 is TGTGCCAGCAGCCTGCGGGACAGAAATTCACCCCTCCACTTT. It translates to CASSLRDRNSPLHF.

This rearrangement joins TRBV2 to TRBJ2-2, with a weak D call TRBD2 (6 bases). The ends were cut back, 6 bases at V and 0 bases at J, with 8 bases in the middle. The CDR3 loop spans 14 amino acids. CDR1 is SNHLY and CDR2 is FYNNEI in the germline V gene. The CDR3 here is CASRDYANTGELFF. The CDR3 DNA sequence: TGTGCCAGCAGGGACTATGCGAACACCGGGGAGCTGTTTTTT.

This clone was counted a few times. The chain links TRBV27 to TRBJ1-1, with 11 nucleotides matching TRBD1. The CDR3 is made up of 16 amino acids. CDR1 is MNHEY, CDR2 SMNVEV, per germline (reference sequence). V gave up 5 bases and J gave up 1 base; unmatched junction bases: 6. This CDR3 reads CASSLGTGGRNTEAFF. DNA for the CDR3: TGTGCCAGCAGTCTAGGGACAGGGGGTCGGAACACTGAAGCTTTCTTT.

The chain employs TRBV28 and TRBJ2-7; 13 bases fit TRBD2. Germline CDR1 MDHEN, CDR2 SYDVKM. The CDR3 spans 16 residues. The trim removed 4 bases at V and 3 bases at J, leaving 6 bases unmatched. DNA of the CDR3: TGTGCCAGCAGTTCCCCCCGGACTAGCGGGGGCTACGAGCAGTACTTC. Translated, it gives CASSSPRTSGGYEQYF.

The rearrangement links TRBV28 to TRBJ2-3; 7 bases line up with TRBD2. Trimming took 7 bases from V and 4 from J; bases not matched to a gene: 8. This CDR3 spans 14 amino acids. Germline V gene sequence: CDR1 MDHEN, CDR2 SYDVKM. The CDR3 region is CASTPPGLADTQYF. In DNA form, the CDR3 reads TGTGCCAGCACACCCCCTGGACTAGCAGATACGCAGTATTTT.

A note on this clone: Other DNA sequences in the sample encode the same CDR3. The chain carries TRBV4-1 and TRBJ1-1, with 9 bases aligning to TRBD1. After removal of 4 bases from V and 4 bases from J, the junction contained 4 bases not matched to a gene. The CDR3 covers 14 residues. The V gene's germline CDR1 is MGHRA and CDR2 YSYEKL. Here the CDR3 reads CASSPGQGTTEAFF. Here the CDR3 DNA reads TGCGCCAGCAGCCCAGGACAGGGGACCACTGAAGCTTTCTTT.

This clone was recorded a few times. Other DNA sequences within the sample encode an identical CDR3. V gene TRBV11-1 combines with J gene TRBJ1-1; TRBD1 is a possible D gene (6 bases). Trimming removed 3 bases from V and 5 bases from J, with 13 bases in between. Germline values: CDR1 SGHAT, CDR2 FQDESV (reference sequence). CDR3 length equals 14 residues. This chain's CDR3 is CASSLGRGSTEAFF. The CDR3 region has the DNA TGTGCCAGCAGCTTGGGCAGGGGCAGTACTGAAGCTTTCTTT. The full variable domain, completed using reference TRBV11-1 and TRBJ1-1, is EAEVAQSPRYKITEKSQAVAFWCDPISGHATLYWYRQILGQGPELLVQFQDESVVDDSQLPKDRFSAERLKGVDSTLKIQPAELGDSAMYLCASSLGRGSTEAFFGQGTRLTVV.

For this clone: The identical CDR3 is also encoded by other nucleotide sequences in the sample. The J gene is TRBJ1-2, the V gene TRBV6-6; D unclear. The germline V gene has CDR1 MNHNY and CDR2 SVGAGI (reference sequence). V lost 5 bases and J 3 bases, leaving 10 bases between the germline ends. CDR3 size: 13 residues. This CDR3 is CASSPTGDYGYTF. The CDR3 DNA follows: TGTGCCAGCAGTCCGACCGGAGACTATGGCTACACCTTC.

J is TRBJ2-7 and V is TRBV28; 7 nucleotides align to TRBD1. V gave up 5 bases and J gave up 3 bases; unmatched junction bases: 28. The CDR3 length is 21 residues. The germline V gene has CDR1 MDHEN and CDR2 SYDVKM. The CDR3 sequence: CASSPRDRALLIIDGLYEQYF. In DNA form, the CDR3 reads TGTGCCAGCAGTCCCCGAGACAGGGCGCTCCTTATAATAGACGGACTCTACGAGCAGTACTTC.

The chain combines TRBV2 with TRBJ1-6, with a weak D call TRBD1 (6 bases). The CDR3 has 16 amino acids. From germline, CDR1 is SNHLY and CDR2 FYNNEI. Trimming shortened V by 3 bases and J by 5 bases, and 14 bases separated the two germline ends. The CDR3 sequence is CASSDWGLGNNSPLHF. The CDR3 DNA is TGTGCCAGCAGTGATTGGGGGCTCGGAAATAATTCACCCCTCCACTTT. Drawing the rest from reference TRBV2 and TRBJ1-6, the complete variable domain is EPEVTQTPSHQVTQMGQEVILRCVPISNHLYFYWYRQILGQKVEFLVSFYNNEISEKSEIFDDQFSVERPDGSNFTLKIRSTKLEDSAMYFCASSDWGLGNNSPLHFGNGTRLTVT.

The chain carries TRBV6-1 and TRBJ2-1, with 8 bases identical to TRBD1. V was clipped by 2 bases and J by 4 bases; unmatched bases: 7. CDR1 is MNHNS, CDR2 SASEGT, per germline. The CDR3 spans 16 residues. The CDR3: CASSEYGQGIYNEQFF. The CDR3 bases are TGTGCCAGCAGTGAATACGGACAGGGAATATACAATGAGCAGTTCTTC.

The V and J genes are TRBV30 and TRBJ1-3; D call uncertain. Germline-derived CDR1 and CDR2 are GTSNPN and SVGIG (reference sequence). V was cut by 1 base and J by 0 bases, with 7 bases left in between. The length of the CDR3 is 14 residues. The CDR3 here is CAWSASYSGNTIYF. The CDR3 DNA is TGTGCCTGGAGTGCCTCTTACTCTGGAAACACCATATATTTT.

The chain recombines TRBV4-3 with TRBJ2-7, with a weak D call TRBD1 (5 bases). With 1 base removed from V and 7 bases from J, the gap between germline ends came to 17 bases. This CDR3 is 15 amino acids long. Looked up from germline, CDR1 is LGHNA and CDR2 is YSLEER. CDR3 DNA: TGCGCCAGCAGCCAAGTATCAGGGATAACAAGGGAGCAGTACTTC. Translating it yields CASSQVSGITREQYF.

The V call is TRBV14, the J call TRBJ1-1; tentative D call: TRBD1 (5 bases). From germline, CDR1 is SGHDN and CDR2 FVKESK. V was cut by 0 bases and J by 7 bases, with 15 bases left in between. This CDR3 spans 15 amino acids. For the CDR3, the DNA is TGTGCCAGCAGCCAAGATCACCGCAGGGCCAGTGAAGCTTTCTTT. This sequence encodes CASSQDHRRASEAFF. The whole variable domain, filled in from reference TRBV14 and TRBJ1-1, reads EAGVTQFPSHSVIEKGQTVTLRCDPISGHDNLYWYRRVMGKEIKFLLHFVKESKQDESGMPNNRFLAERTGGTYSTLKVQPAELEDSGVYFCASSQDHRRASEAFFGQGTRLTVV.

The chain couples TRBV6-4 to TRBJ1-6, with 7 bases matching TRBD1. Germline V gene sequence: CDR1 MRHNA, CDR2 SNTAGT. The V segment lost 5 bases and the J segment 4 bases; nucleotides outside the gene matches: 5. The CDR3 runs to 15 residues. The CDR3 nucleotides read TGTGCCAGCAGTCCACAGGGGTTTTATAATTCACCCCTCCACTTT. As protein: CASSPQGFYNSPLHF.

The rearrangement links TRBV19 to TRBJ1-5; 7 bases align to TRBD1. J was trimmed by 0 bases and V by 1 base; bases with no gene match: 6. Germline V gives CDR1 LNHDA, CDR2 SQIVND (reference sequence). The CDR3 covers 17 residues. CDR3 loop: CASSIVGGQPSNQPQHF. The CDR3 nucleotides are TGTGCCAGTAGTATAGTAGGGGGACAGCCTAGCAATCAGCCCCAGCATTTT.

The chain carries TRBV5-1 and TRBJ1-2; tentatively, D is TRBD1 (5 bases). The CDR3 sequence is 15 residues long. Deletions cut 4 bases from V and 4 bases from J, with 17 bases between. Germline V lookup: CDR1 SGHRS, CDR2 YFSETQ. The chain's CDR3 is CASSPARGTVYGYTF. As DNA, the CDR3 is TGCGCCAGCAGCCCCGCCCGGGGGACGGTCTATGGCTACACCTTC.

This chain connects TRBV6-6 to TRBJ1-1; tentatively, D is TRBD1 (6 bases). In germline, CDR1 is MNHNY, CDR2 SVGAGI (reference sequence). This CDR3 region has 15 residues. Between the trimmed V and J ends, which lost 2 bases and 1 base, there was a span of 11 bases. CDR3: CASSYVGTSNTEAFF. The CDR3 DNA sequence: TGTGCCAGCAGTTACGTCGGGACATCGAACACTGAAGCTTTCTTT.